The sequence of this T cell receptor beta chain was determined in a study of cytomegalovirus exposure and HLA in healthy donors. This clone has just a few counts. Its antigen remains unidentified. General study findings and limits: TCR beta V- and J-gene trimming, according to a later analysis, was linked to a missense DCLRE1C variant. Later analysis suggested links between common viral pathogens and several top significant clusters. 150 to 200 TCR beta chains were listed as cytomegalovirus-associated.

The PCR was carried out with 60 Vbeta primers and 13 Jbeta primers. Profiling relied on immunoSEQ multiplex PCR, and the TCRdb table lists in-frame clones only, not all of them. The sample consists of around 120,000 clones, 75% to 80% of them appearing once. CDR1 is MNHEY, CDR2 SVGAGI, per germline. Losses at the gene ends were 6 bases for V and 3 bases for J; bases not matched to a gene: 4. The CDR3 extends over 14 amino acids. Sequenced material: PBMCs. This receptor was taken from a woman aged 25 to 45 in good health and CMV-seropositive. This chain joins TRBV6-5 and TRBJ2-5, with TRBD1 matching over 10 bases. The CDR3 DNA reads TGTGCCAGCAGAAAGACAGGGGGCAAAGAGACCCAGTACTTC. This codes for CASRKTGGKETQYF.